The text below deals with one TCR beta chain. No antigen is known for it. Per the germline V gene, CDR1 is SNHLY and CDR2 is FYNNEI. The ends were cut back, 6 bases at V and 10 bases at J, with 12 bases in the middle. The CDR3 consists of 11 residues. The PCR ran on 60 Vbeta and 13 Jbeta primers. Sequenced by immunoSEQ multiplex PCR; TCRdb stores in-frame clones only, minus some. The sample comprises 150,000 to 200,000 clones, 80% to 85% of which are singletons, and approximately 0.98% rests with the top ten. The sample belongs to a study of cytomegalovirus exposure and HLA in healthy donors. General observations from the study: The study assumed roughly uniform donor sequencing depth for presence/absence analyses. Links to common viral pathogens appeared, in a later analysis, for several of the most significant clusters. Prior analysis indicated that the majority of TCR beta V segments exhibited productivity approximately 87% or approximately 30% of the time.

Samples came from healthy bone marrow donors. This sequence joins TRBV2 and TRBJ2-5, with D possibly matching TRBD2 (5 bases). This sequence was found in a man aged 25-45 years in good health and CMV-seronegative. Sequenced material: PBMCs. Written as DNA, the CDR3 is TGTGCCAGCAGGGACTTGAGAATCCAGTACTTC. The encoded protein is CASRDLRIQYF. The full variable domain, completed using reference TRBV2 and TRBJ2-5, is EPEVTQTPSHQVTQMGQEVILRCVPISNHLYFYWYRQILGQKVEFLVSFYNNEISEKSEIFDDQFSVERPDGSNFTLKIRSTKLEDSAMYFCASRDLRIQYFGPGTRLLVL.